The sequence of this TCR beta chain was determined in a study of cytomegalovirus exposure and HLA in healthy donors. Findings and caveats of the study: Several of the most significant clusters appeared linked to common viral pathogens, based on a later analysis. HLA restriction was apparent for most CMV-associated TCR beta chains in a later analysis. Sequencing likely caused a cluster of highly shared sequence variants. Analysis was carried out at a later point, and it linked a missense DCLRE1C variant to TCR beta V- and J-gene trimming.

Note on this clone: Its antigen is as yet unknown.

A multiplex PCR was run with 60 Vbeta primers and 13 Jbeta primers. TCRdb keeps only in-frame clones here, not all; method: immunoSEQ multiplex PCR. The table records roughly 100,000 clones, around two thirds of them present only once. This CDR3 is 16 amino acids long. Per the germline V gene, CDR1 is LNHDA and CDR2 is SQIVND (reference sequence). Trimming removed 5 bases at V and 3 bases at J, with 14 bases between. Sequencing was performed on PBMCs. This chain connects TRBV19 to TRBJ2-6; D possibly corresponds to TRBD1 (6 bases). This receptor was identified in a woman aged 50 to 60 in good health and CMV-seronegative. CDR3 in amino acids: CASSRATGSGANVLTF. CDR3 bases: TGTGCCAGTAGTCGAGCAACAGGGAGTGGGGCCAACGTCCTGACTTTC.